Listed below are T cell receptor beta chains from one sample, sequenced in a study of T cells in Graves' hyperthyroidism and ophthalmopathy. TCRdb independently ran MiXCR on the multiplex PCR reads; one entry per CDR3 protein. There are hundreds of thousands of distinct CDR3 sequences in the sample; 20% to 25% occur only once, and around 54% lies in the top ten. Material: blood. The receptors originated from a woman in her seventies with Graves' ophthalmopathy. Each CDR3 is given with its conserved first and last residue. A D gene is named only where the DNA matches it firmly. The size of a clone is reported for some rows only, either as once, few or many, or as a class for expanded clones.

TRBJ1-2 | NA | TRBD1 | TRBV6-1 | TGTGCCAGCAAGAGACCGGGACAGAACTATGGCTACACCTTC | CASKRPGQNYGYTF
TRBJ2-1 | few | NA | TRBV11-2 | TGTGCCAGCAGCCCCACCCATGTTGGTTTTAGTGAGCAGTTCTTC | CASSPTHVGFSEQFF
TRBJ2-7 | many | NA | TRBV11-1 | TGTGCCAGCAGCTTAGCGGGAAGGCGGCAGTACTTC | CASSLAGRRQYF
TRBJ2-5 | NA | TRBD2 | TRBV3-1 | TGTGCCACCAGCCAAGCGGGGCAAGCTCAAGAGACCCAGTACTTC | CATSQAGQAQETQYF
TRBJ1-5 | NA | NA | TRBV3-1 | TGTGCCAGCAGAGCGGGGCTGAATCAGCCCCAGCATTTT | CASRAGLNQPQHF
TRBJ2-7 | many | TRBD1 | TRBV2 | TGTGCCAGCAGTGAGGTCCCGGGACAGAGTTCCTACGAGCAGTACTTC | CASSEVPGQSSYEQYF
TRBJ2-1 | many | TRBD2 | TRBV7-2 | TGTGCCAGCAGCTTAAGCCGGCTAGCGGATGAGCAGTTCTTC | CASSLSRLADEQFF
TRBJ2-1 | NA | NA | TRBV29-1 | TGCAGCGTTGTTGGTAGGTATGAGCAGTTCTTC | CSVVGRYEQFF
TRBJ2-1 | NA | TRBD2 | TRBV11-2 | TGTGCCAGCAGCCGGACACCCATGACTAGCGGGGTCTTC | CASSRTPMTSGVF
TRBJ1-1 | NA | TRBD1 | TRBV30 | TGTGCCTGGAGGCTGACAGGGGAAACTGAAGCTTTCTTT | CAWRLTGETEAFF
TRBJ2-7 | NA | NA | TRBV12-3/TRBV12-4 | TGTGCCAGCAGCTCGTTTACCGGAGCCTACGAGCAGTACTTC | CASSSFTGAYEQYF
TRBJ1-2 | many | NA | TRBV9 | TGTGCCAGCAGCGCATCCCGTAATCTCTATGGCTACACCTTC | CASSASRNLYGYTF
TRBJ2-1 | many | NA | TRBV2 | TGTGCCAGCAACCAGGGGGGCAATGAGCAGTTCTTC | CASNQGGNEQFF
TRBJ2-3 | NA | NA | TRBV7-2 | TGTGCCAGCAGCCCCTTGAAGGGAGTTGCAGATACGCAGTATTTT | CASSPLKGVADTQYF
TRBJ2-3 | NA | NA | TRBV24-1 | TGTGCCACCAGTGATTTGGGAACCGAAGAGGAGGATACGCAGTATTTT | CATSDLGTEEEDTQYF
TRBJ2-1 | NA | NA | TRBV3-1 | TGTGCCAGCAGCCAAGGTTTCGGGCGTACTAGTGGGGGGAATGAGCAGTTCTTC | CASSQGFGRTSGGNEQFF
TRBJ2-5 | few | NA | TRBV10-2 | TGCGCCAGCAGTGTTACTCCATCACAAGAGACCCAGTACTTC | CASSVTPSQETQYF
TRBJ2-7 | few | NA | TRBV20-1 | TGCAGTGCTAATTCCGAGGGCCGGGCCCACGAGCAGTACTTC | CSANSEGRAHEQYF
TRBJ2-3 | NA | NA | TRBV20-1 | TGCAGTGCAACGAAACCGGTAGGGGCTACTAGCACAGATACGCAGTATTTT | CSATKPVGATSTDTQYF
TRBJ1-1 | NA | NA | TRBV25-1 | TGTGCCAGCAGTCCATTGGGCCCGGGCTTGAACACTGAAGCTTTCTTT | CASSPLGPGLNTEAFF
TRBJ1-5 | NA | TRBD1 | TRBV7-7 | TGTGCTAGCAGCACAAACCGGGACAGGGGGCCTAATAGCAATCAGCCCCAGCATTTT | CASSTNRDRGPNSNQPQHF
TRBJ2-3 | few | NA | TRBV3-1 | TGTGCCAGCAGCCAAGATGCGGATGCTAGCACAGATACGCAGTATTTT | CASSQDADASTDTQYF
TRBJ1-2 | few | NA | TRBV6-1 | TGTGCCAGCAGGGAAGGAAATTTCTATGGCTACACCTTC | CASREGNFYGYTF
TRBJ1-1 | NA | TRBD1 | TRBV3-1 | TGTGCCAGCAGCCAAGCAGGGGGGCCCACTGAAGCTTTCTTT | CASSQAGGPTEAFF
TRBJ1-1 | NA | TRBD1 | TRBV3-1 | TGTGCCAGCAGCCATCGGACAGGGAAGCCTGAAGCTTTCTTT | CASSHRTGKPEAFF
TRBJ2-1 | NA | NA | TRBV7-9 | TGTGCCAGCAGCTTAGATTGGTCGAATGAGCAGTTCTTC | CASSLDWSNEQFF
TRBJ2-3 | many | TRBD2 | TRBV28 | TGTGCCAGCACCATACGACTAGCGGGAGCCTCGCAGTATTTT | CASTIRLAGASQYF
TRBJ1-2 | few | NA | TRBV11-2 | TGTGCCAGCAGGGCTTGGTCGAGGGACTATGGCTACACCTTC | CASRAWSRDYGYTF
TRBJ1-2 | few | NA | TRBV29-1 | TGCAGCGTTGAAGATTACCGAATAGGCTACACCTTC | CSVEDYRIGYTF
TRBJ2-3 | few | TRBD2 | TRBV20-1 | TGCAGTGCTAGAGATCGATTCCGGACTAGCGGGAGAGGCACAGATACGCAGTATTTT | CSARDRFRTSGRGTDTQYF
TRBJ2-3 | many | TRBD2 | TRBV12-3/TRBV12-4 | TGTGCCAGCAGTCCCTGGGCGGGAGTGTCCGCAGATACGCAGTATTTT | CASSPWAGVSADTQYF
TRBJ2-1 | NA | NA | TRBV4-3 | TGCGCCAGCAGCCAATCCCTGATTGCCACTGAGCAGTTCTTC | CASSQSLIATEQFF
TRBJ1-5 | many | NA | TRBV20-1 | TGCAGTGCTACCAAGACAGGTTACAATCAGCCCCAGCATTTT | CSATKTGYNQPQHF
TRBJ2-2 | many | TRBD1 | TRBV28 | TGTGCCAGCAGTTTGAGACAGGGGTGGACCGGGGAGCTGTTTTTT | CASSLRQGWTGELFF
TRBJ1-1 | NA | NA | TRBV6-1 | TGTGCCAGCAGTAAAGCTGCAAAGACTGAAGCTTTCTTT | CASSKAAKTEAFF
TRBJ1-1 | many | TRBD1 | TRBV18 | TGTGCCAGCTCACCGACAGGGTTGGAAGCTTTCTTT | CASSPTGLEAFF
TRBJ2-1 | NA | NA | TRBV5-6 | TGTGCCAGCAGCTCCAGACGGAGGAATGAGCAGTTCTTC | CASSSRRRNEQFF
TRBJ2-2 | NA | NA | TRBV3-1 | TGTGCCAGCAGCGCTGGGACCGGGGACGTCGGGGAGCTGTTTTTT | CASSAGTGDVGELFF
TRBJ2-7 | many | NA | TRBV28 | TGTGCCAGCAGTTTTAGTGGCGATACCTACGAGCAGTACTTC | CASSFSGDTYEQYF
TRBJ2-7 | many | TRBD2 | TRBV2 | TGTGCCACCCGATCACTAGCGGGAGAATACGAGCAGTACTTC | CATRSLAGEYEQYF
TRBJ1-6 | many | NA | TRBV2 | TGTGCCAGCAGGTTGGGCGGTAATTCACCCCTCCACTTT | CASRLGGNSPLHF
TRBJ1-5 | many | TRBD1 | TRBV28 | TGTGCCAGCAGTCTTAGACAGGGGAATCAGCCCCAGCATTTT | CASSLRQGNQPQHF
TRBJ1-2 | many | NA | TRBV12-3/TRBV12-4 | TGTGCCAGCAGTATGGGACCGATGAACTATGGCTACACCTTC | CASSMGPMNYGYTF
TRBJ2-5 | NA | TRBD2 | TRBV27 | TGTGCCAGCAGAGGGACTACGGCGGAGACCCAGTACTTC | CASRGTTAETQYF
TRBJ2-2 | few | NA | TRBV3-1 | TGTGCCAGCAGCCGAGGAGGGGCTAGCGCCGGGGAGCTGTTTTTT | CASSRGGASAGELFF
TRBJ2-3 | many | NA | TRBV12-3/TRBV12-4 | TGTGCCAGCAGCTTAGGTGGGGATACGCAGTATTTT | CASSLGGDTQYF
TRBJ1-5 | many | NA | TRBV2 | TGTGCCAGCAGAGACGCAGCGGGTTGGGATCAGCCCCAGCATTTT | CASRDAAGWDQPQHF
TRBJ2-3 | NA | TRBD2 | TRBV7-3 | TGTGCCAGCTGGGGGCTGAGACTAGCGAAAAGCACAGATACGCAGTATTTT | CASWGLRLAKSTDTQYF
TRBJ2-7 | many | NA | TRBV13 | TGTGCCAGCAGCCCCTCCGGGACAATTCCCTACGAGCAGTACTTC | CASSPSGTIPYEQYF
TRBJ2-3 | many | TRBD1 | TRBV2 | TGTGCCAGCTCTCCAGTCCTACAGGGGGAGGCTACAGATACGCAGTATTTT | CASSPVLQGEATDTQYF
TRBJ1-2 | NA | NA | TRBV12-5 | TGTGCTAGTGGTTTGGTTGGGGGAGACTATGGCTACACCTTC | CASGLVGGDYGYTF
TRBJ2-3 | many | TRBD1 | TRBV6-5 | TGTGCCAGCAGTTACCGAAGGGGGCAGGGAGATACGCAGTATTTT | CASSYRRGQGDTQYF
TRBJ2-3 | NA | TRBD1 | TRBV20-1 | TGCAGTGCTTATGATAGGACAGGGGTTAGCACAGATACGCAGTATTTT | CSAYDRTGVSTDTQYF
TRBJ1-5 | NA | NA | TRBV6-1 | TGTGCCAGCAGATGGGACGGGAGAGGTCAGCCCCAGCATTTT | CASRWDGRGQPQHF
TRBJ1-6 | NA | NA | TRBV3-1 | TGTGCCAGCAGCCAAGAGTATAGGATGGTACCCCTCCACTTT | CASSQEYRMVPLHF
TRBJ2-3 | many | NA | TRBV7-8 | TGTGCCAGCAGCTTATCCGCGTTGGGACTGTACACAGATACGCAGTATTTT | CASSLSALGLYTDTQYF
TRBJ2-7 | many | TRBD2 | TRBV11-2 | TGTGCCAGCAGCTCGTCCCGGACTAGCGGGAGAGTATACGAGCAGTACTTC | CASSSSRTSGRVYEQYF
TRBJ2-2 | few | TRBD2 | TRBV11-2 | TGTGCCAGCAGCTTGCGAGCGGGAGTGCCCCTGTCCGGGGAGCTGTTTTTT | CASSLRAGVPLSGELFF
TRBJ1-2 | few | NA | TRBV28 | TGTGCCAGCCTCCCCGGGGGCCGTGATGGCTACACCTTC | CASLPGGRDGYTF
TRBJ2-7 | NA | NA | TRBV11-2 | TGTGCCAGCAGCTTAGCTGACGCCGCCACCGAGCAGTACTTC | CASSLADAATEQYF